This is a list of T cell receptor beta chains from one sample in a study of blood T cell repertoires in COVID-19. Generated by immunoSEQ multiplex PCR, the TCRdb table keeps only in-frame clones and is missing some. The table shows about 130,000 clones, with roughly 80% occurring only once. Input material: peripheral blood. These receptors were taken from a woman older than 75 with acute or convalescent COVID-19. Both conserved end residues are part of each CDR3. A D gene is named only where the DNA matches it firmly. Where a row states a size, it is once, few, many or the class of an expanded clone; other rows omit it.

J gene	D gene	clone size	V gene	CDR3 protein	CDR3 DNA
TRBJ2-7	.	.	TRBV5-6	CASRRGLGASYEQYF	TGTGCCAGCAGACGCGGTTTAGGGGCCTCCTACGAGCAGTACTTC
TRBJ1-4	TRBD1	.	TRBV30	CASTGTGGRGDEKLFF	TGTGCCTCCACCGGGACAGGGGGAAGGGGGGATGAAAAACTGTTTTTT
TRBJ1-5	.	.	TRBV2	CASNFGERRPQHF	TGTGCCAGCAACTTCGGGGAAAGGAGGCCCCAGCATTTT
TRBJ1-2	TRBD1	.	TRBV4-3	CASSRTGVSYGYTF	TGCGCCAGCAGCCGAACAGGGGTGAGCTATGGCTACACCTTC
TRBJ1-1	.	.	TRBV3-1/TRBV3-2	CASSYLVEAFF	TGTGCCAGCAGCTACTTGGTTGAAGCTTTCTTT
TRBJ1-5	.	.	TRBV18	CASSQGLDQPQHF	TGTGCCAGCTCACAGGGACTGGATCAGCCCCAGCATTTT
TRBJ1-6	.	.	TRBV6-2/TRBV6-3	CASSYTFGRGDSPLHF	TGTGCCAGCAGTTATACGTTCGGCAGGGGTGATTCACCCCTCCACTTT
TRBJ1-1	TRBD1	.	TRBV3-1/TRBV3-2	CASSRPGQGWIEAFF	TGTGCCAGCAGCCGCCCAGGACAGGGATGGATTGAAGCTTTCTTT
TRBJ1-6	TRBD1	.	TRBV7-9	CASSLQEGTDSPLHF	TGTGCCAGCAGCTTGCAAGAAGGGACAGATTCACCCCTCCACTTT
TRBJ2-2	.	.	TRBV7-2	CASSSPAGSGELFF	TGTGCCAGCAGCTCACCCGCGGGGTCAGGGGAGCTGTTTTTT
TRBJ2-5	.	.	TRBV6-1	CASSASGSQETQYF	TGTGCCAGCAGTGCCTCGGGGTCCCAAGAGACCCAGTACTTC
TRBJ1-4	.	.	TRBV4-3	CASSQDLFRNSNEKLFF	TGCGCCAGCAGCCAAGATCTTTTCCGTAATTCTAATGAAAAACTGTTTTTT
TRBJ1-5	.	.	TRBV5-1	CASSFGDRPYQPQHF	TGCGCCAGCAGCTTTGGAGACAGGCCCTATCAGCCCCAGCATTTT
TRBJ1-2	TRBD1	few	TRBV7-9	CASREGQIYGYTF	TGTGCCAGCAGGGAGGGACAGATCTATGGCTACACCTTC
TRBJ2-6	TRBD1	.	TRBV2	CASSGDRVTGANVLTF	TGTGCCAGCAGTGGGGACAGGGTAACTGGGGCCAACGTCCTGACTTTC
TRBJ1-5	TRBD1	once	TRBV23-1	CASSVTAGTGSPCSQPQHF	TGCGCCAGCAGTGTCACTGCCGGGACAGGGAGTCCATGCAGTCAGCCCCAGCATTTT
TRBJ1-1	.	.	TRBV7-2	CASSLDLRPEAFF	TGTGCCAGCAGCCTCGACCTGCGGCCTGAAGCTTTCTTT
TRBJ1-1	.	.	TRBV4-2	CASSPEAGNTEAFF	TGTGCCAGCAGCCCCGAGGCGGGGAACACTGAAGCTTTCTTT
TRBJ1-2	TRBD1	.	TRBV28	CASSYGTAAPRYGYTF	TGTGCCAGCAGTTACGGGACAGCCGCCCCCCGCTATGGCTACACCTTC
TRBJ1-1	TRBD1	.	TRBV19	CASTPGTGDTEAFF	TGTGCCAGTACCCCCGGGACAGGGGACACTGAAGCTTTCTTT
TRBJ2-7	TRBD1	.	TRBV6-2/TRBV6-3	CASSSPQPGQGVHEQYF	TGTGCCAGCAGTTCCCCGCAGCCGGGACAGGGCGTACACGAGCAGTACTTC
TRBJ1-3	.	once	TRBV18	CASSPQGLSGNTIYF	TGTGCCAGCTCACCGCAGGGTCTTTCTGGAAACACCATATATTTT
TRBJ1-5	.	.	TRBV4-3	CASISQTGGPNQPQHF	TGCGCCAGCATCTCCCAGACGGGGGGGCCCAATCAGCCCCAGCATTTT
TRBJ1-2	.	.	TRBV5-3	CARSLDSKGTF	TGTGCCAGAAGCTTGGACAGTAAAGGCACCTTC
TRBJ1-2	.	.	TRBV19	CASNLGLGGHGYTF	TGTGCCAGTAACCTGGGACTTGGGGGTCATGGCTACACCTTC
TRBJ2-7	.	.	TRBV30	CAWSVGSDSSYEQYF	TGTGCCTGGAGTGTGGGATCTGACAGCTCCTACGAGCAGTACTTC
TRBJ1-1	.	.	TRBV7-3	CASSSGGEAFF	TGTGCCAGCAGCTCCGGCGGTGAAGCTTTCTTT
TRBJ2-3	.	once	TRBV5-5	CASKLSPGSDTQYF	TGTGCCAGCAAACTATCGCCCGGGTCAGATACGCAGTATTTT
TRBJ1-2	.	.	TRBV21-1	CASSYKESVSSRRGYTF	TGTGCCAGCAGCTATAAGGAGTCAGTCTCCTCCCGTCGTGGCTACACCTTC
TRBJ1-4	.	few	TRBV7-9	CASSLETTNEKLFF	TGTGCCAGCAGCTTGGAGACAACTAATGAAAAACTGTTTTTT
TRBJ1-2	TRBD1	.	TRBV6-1	CASSELTGGASSYGYTF	TGTGCCAGCAGTGAATTAACAGGGGGCGCGAGTTCCTATGGCTACACCTTC
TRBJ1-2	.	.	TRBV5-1	CASSPRSWARGYTF	TGCGCCAGCAGCCCCCGATCCTGGGCTCGGGGCTACACCTTC
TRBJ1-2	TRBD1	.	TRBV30	CAWRLIRDREYGYTF	TGTGCCTGGAGATTAATACGGGACAGGGAATATGGCTACACCTTC
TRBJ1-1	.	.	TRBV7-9	CASSFGGAGTEAFF	TGTGCCAGCAGCTTTGGGGGCGCGGGCACTGAAGCTTTCTTT
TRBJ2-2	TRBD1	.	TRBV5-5	CASSVTGGTGELFF	TGTGCCAGCAGCGTGACAGGGGGGACCGGGGAGCTGTTTTTT
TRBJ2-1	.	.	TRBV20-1	CSARRSNEQFF	TGCAGTGCTAGGCGTAGCAATGAGCAGTTCTTC
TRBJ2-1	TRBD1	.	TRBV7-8	CASSPGTGGYNEQFF	TGTGCCAGCAGCCCAGGGACAGGGGGCTACAATGAGCAGTTCTTC
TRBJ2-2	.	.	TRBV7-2	CASSLFSLANTGELFF	TGTGCCAGCAGCTTATTTTCACTCGCGAACACCGGGGAGCTGTTTTTT
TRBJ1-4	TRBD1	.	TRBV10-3	CAISESTGGSVFNEKLFF	TGTGCCATCAGTGAGTCGACAGGGGGCAGTGTCTTTAATGAAAAACTGTTTTTT
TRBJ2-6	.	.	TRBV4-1	CASSYTHRDSYGANVLTF	TGCGCCAGCAGCTATACGCACAGGGATTCTTACGGGGCCAACGTCCTGACTTTC
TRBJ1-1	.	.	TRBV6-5	CASSDWNTEAFF	TGTGCCAGCAGCGACTGGAACACTGAAGCTTTCTTT
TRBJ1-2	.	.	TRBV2	CASRELSGYTF	TGTGCCAGCCGAGAGCTTAGTGGCTACACCTTC
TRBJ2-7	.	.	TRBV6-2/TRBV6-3	CASSSDSYEQYF	TGTGCCAGCAGCAGCGACTCCTACGAGCAGTACTTC
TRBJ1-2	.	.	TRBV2	CASSDQGLDGYTF	TGTGCCAGCAGTGACCAGGGATTGGATGGCTACACCTTC
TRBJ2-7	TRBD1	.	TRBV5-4	CASSNAGTGIYEQYF	TGTGCCAGCAGCAACGCCGGGACAGGGATCTACGAGCAGTACTTC
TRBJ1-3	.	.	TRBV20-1	CSARAANTIYF	TGCAGTGCTAGGGCGGCAAACACCATATATTTT
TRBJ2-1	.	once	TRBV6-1	CASSERVGQFF	TGTGCCAGCAGTGAACGGGTTGGGCAGTTCTTC
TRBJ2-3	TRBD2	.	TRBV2	CASTGLAGGSSTDTQYF	TGTGCCAGCACTGGACTAGCGGGGGGTTCTAGCACAGATACGCAGTATTTT
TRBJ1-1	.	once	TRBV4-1	CASSQGKFRDWGTEAFF	TGCGCCAGCAGCCAAGGAAAATTCAGGGACTGGGGCACTGAAGCTTTCTTT
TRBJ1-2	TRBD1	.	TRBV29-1	CSVESFQGEGYTF	TGCAGCGTTGAATCATTCCAGGGGGAAGGCTACACCTTC
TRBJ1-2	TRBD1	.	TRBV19	CASIPAGQGLYGYTF	TGTGCCAGTATTCCCGCGGGACAGGGGCTCTATGGCTACACCTTC
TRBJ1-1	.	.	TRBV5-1	CASSLVGRLEAFF	TGCGCCAGCAGCTTGGTAGGCAGACTTGAAGCTTTCTTT